These T cell receptor beta chains were read from a single sample in a study of human T cells and chemical hapten exposure. TCRdb fed the 5' RACE reads into MiXCR, producing one record per CDR3 protein. The data contain about 140,000 distinct CDR3 sequences, over 3.5% of them singletons. These TCRs come from a female donor in good health. Both conserved end residues are part of each CDR3. A D gene is named only where the DNA matches it firmly. Clone size is not always given. Where it is, it says once, few, many or a class for expanded clones.

cdr3_aa | cdr3_nt | v_call | clone_size | d_call | cdr3_length | j_call
CASRPGTGRTRQYF | TGTGCCAGCAGGCCCGGGACAGGCCGTACTAGGCAGTACTTC | TRBV28 | many | TRBD1 | 14 | TRBJ2-7
CASSPRPDTQYF | TGTGCCAGCTCACCTAGGCCAGATACGCAGTATTTT | TRBV18 | many | - | 12 | TRBJ2-3
CASSTGAGGGDTQYF | TGTGCCAGCTCCACTGGGGCAGGGGGCGGGGATACGCAGTATTTT | TRBV2 | many | TRBD1 | 15 | TRBJ2-3
CASSLAQKNTGELFF | TGTGCCAGCAGCTTGGCTCAGAAGAACACCGGGGAGCTGTTTTTT | TRBV5-4 | many | - | 15 | TRBJ2-2
CASSLGYRDADTQYF | TGCGCCAGCAGCTTGGGTTATAGGGATGCAGATACGCAGTATTTT | TRBV5-1 | many | - | 15 | TRBJ2-3
CASSLDWGQETQYF | TGTGCTAGCAGCTTAGATTGGGGCCAAGAGACCCAGTACTTC | TRBV7-7 | - | - | 14 | TRBJ2-5
CASSQVRSYGYTF | TGTGCCAGCAGCCAAGTACGGTCCTATGGCTACACCTTC | TRBV14 | many | - | 13 | TRBJ1-2
CSARARGARDPSTDTQYF | TGCAGTGCTAGAGCGCGGGGGGCCCGAGATCCTAGCACAGATACGCAGTATTTT | TRBV20-1 | many | TRBD2 | 18 | TRBJ2-3
CASSSSGGAGNQPQHF | TGTGCCAGTAGTTCATCAGGGGGCGCGGGCAATCAGCCCCAGCATTTT | TRBV19 | many | TRBD1 | 16 | TRBJ1-5
CASTPGQGFGEQFF | TGCGCCAGCACTCCGGGACAGGGATTTGGTGAGCAGTTCTTC | TRBV5-1 | many | TRBD1 | 14 | TRBJ2-1
CASSVVEDSPDTQYF | TGTGCCAGCAGCGTAGTGGAGGATTCCCCGGATACGCAGTATTTT | TRBV9 | many | - | 15 | TRBJ2-3
CASSYLEWRLFF | TGTGCCAGCAGTTACCTTGAGTGGAGGCTGTTTTTT | TRBV6-2/TRBV6-3 | - | - | 12 | TRBJ1-4
CAIRPHKGARTGELFF | TGTGCCATCAGGCCCCATAAGGGGGCACGGACCGGGGAGCTGTTTTTT | TRBV10-3 | many | TRBD1 | 16 | TRBJ2-2
CASSLGGGRSQETQYF | TGCGCCAGCAGCTTGGGGGGGGGACGAAGCCAAGAGACCCAGTACTTC | TRBV5-1 | many | TRBD2 | 16 | TRBJ2-5
CATKMRDIRSLSANVLTF | TGTGCCACAAAAATGAGGGACATCCGCTCTCTGTCGGCCAACGTCCTGACTTTC | TRBV19 | - | - | 18 | TRBJ2-6
CASSLEWAGKETQYF | TGCGCCAGCAGCTTGGAGTGGGCAGGGAAAGAGACCCAGTACTTC | TRBV5-1 | many | - | 15 | TRBJ2-5
CSARLPAAAFF | TGCAGTGCCCGTTTACCCGCGGCCGCTTTCTTT | TRBV20-1 | many | - | 11 | TRBJ1-1
CSARYFGGDTQYF | TGCAGTGCTAGATATTTCGGGGGTGATACGCAGTATTTT | TRBV20-1 | many | - | 13 | TRBJ2-3
CSVVGQGRMNTEAFF | TGCAGCGTTGTGGGACAGGGTCGAATGAACACTGAAGCTTTCTTT | TRBV29-1 | many | TRBD1 | 15 | TRBJ1-1
CSARDSRGPYNEQFF | TGCAGTGCTAGAGATTCCCGGGGGCCCTACAATGAGCAGTTCTTC | TRBV20-1 | many | - | 15 | TRBJ2-1
CASSLVEGAGGYTF | TGTGCCAGCAGTTTAGTGGAGGGGGCCGGTGGCTACACCTTC | TRBV27 | many | TRBD1 | 14 | TRBJ1-2
CASSLDGRGYTF | TGTGCCAGCAGCTTGGACGGGCGTGGCTACACCTTC | TRBV7-3 | few | - | 12 | TRBJ1-2
CASSVTGTYSYEQYF | TGTGCCAGCAGCGTAACCGGGACCTACTCCTACGAGCAGTACTTC | TRBV9 | many | - | 15 | TRBJ2-7
CASSSFAGDNSPLHF | TGTGCCAGCAGCTCCTTTGCAGGGGATAATTCACCCCTCCACTTT | TRBV5-4 | - | - | 15 | TRBJ1-6
CASSSRQGRQETQYF | TGTGCCAGCAGCTCACGACAGGGGCGCCAAGAGACCCAGTACTTC | TRBV7-8 | many | TRBD1 | 15 | TRBJ2-5
CAWSDLRDSEAFF | TGTGCCTGGAGCGATCTCCGGGACAGTGAAGCTTTCTTT | TRBV30 | many | TRBD1 | 13 | TRBJ1-1
CASSRTEGKNIQYF | TGTGCCAGCAGTAGGACGGAGGGCAAAAACATTCAGTACTTC | TRBV12-3/TRBV12-4 | many | - | 14 | TRBJ2-4
CASSSPGLFPGLFF | TGTGCCAGCAGCTCCCCGGGCCTCTTTCCTGGACTGTTTTTT | TRBV7-9 | many | - | 14 | TRBJ1-4
CASRLTFIHRDRGRGSNEKLFF | TGTGCCAGCAGGCTGACCTTTATACACCGGGACAGGGGGCGCGGGTCTAATGAAAAACTGTTTTTT | TRBV28 | many | TRBD1 | 22 | TRBJ1-4
CASNHLGRGGLGEQFF | TGTGCCAGCAACCACCTCGGGCGGGGGGGCCTAGGAGAGCAGTTCTTC | TRBV4-2 | few | TRBD2 | 16 | TRBJ2-1
CASSTSSGGYSGNTIYF | TGTGCCAGCAGTACATCTTCAGGGGGTTACTCTGGAAACACCATATATTTT | TRBV6-6 | many | TRBD1 | 17 | TRBJ1-3
CASRRWTSGPGSTSTDTQYF | TGTGCCAGCAGGCGCTGGACTAGCGGCCCTGGCTCGACTAGCACAGATACGCAGTATTTT | TRBV12-3/TRBV12-4 | many | TRBD2 | 20 | TRBJ2-3
CMVSSYNEQFF | TGCATGGTTAGCTCCTACAATGAGCAGTTCTTC | TRBV29-1 | many | - | 11 | TRBJ2-1
CAISESQATNEKLFF | TGTGCCATCAGTGAGTCGCAAGCAACTAATGAAAAACTGTTTTTT | TRBV10-3 | many | - | 15 | TRBJ1-4
CASSEMGGNEQFF | TGTGCCAGTAGTGAGATGGGGGGAAATGAGCAGTTCTTC | TRBV2 | many | - | 13 | TRBJ2-1
CASSQTSNLAGGRFF | TGTGCCAGCAGCCAAACGTCAAACCTAGCGGGGGGTAGGTTCTTC | TRBV14 | - | TRBD2 | 15 | TRBJ2-1
CASILAGVSGEQYF | TGTGCCAGCATACTAGCGGGCGTGTCGGGGGAGCAGTACTTC | TRBV7-2 | many | TRBD2 | 14 | TRBJ2-7
CASSFSGDSTDTQYF | TGCGCCAGCAGCTTTAGCGGGGACAGCACAGATACGCAGTATTTT | TRBV5-1 | many | TRBD2 | 15 | TRBJ2-3
CATSTTWDTSNSPLHF | TGTGCCACCAGCACCACCTGGGACACAAGTAATTCACCCCTCCACTTT | TRBV15 | - | - | 16 | TRBJ1-6
CASSPIAGGTVGSTQYF | TGTGCCAGCAGTCCAATAGCGGGGGGTACCGTCGGGTCGACCCAGTACTTC | TRBV7-2 | many | TRBD2 | 17 | TRBJ2-5
CASSINRSFDNSPLHF | TGTGCCAGCAGTATAAACAGGAGTTTCGATAATTCACCCCTCCACTTT | TRBV27 | few | - | 16 | TRBJ1-6
CSAQDPRLVQETQYF | TGCAGTGCTCAAGACCCGCGTCTGGTCCAAGAGACCCAGTACTTC | TRBV20-1 | many | - | 15 | TRBJ2-5
CASSPRQGGQETQYF | TGTGCCAGCTCACCCCGGCAGGGGGGCCAAGAGACCCAGTACTTC | TRBV18 | few | - | 15 | TRBJ2-5
CASSEPPGGANVLTF | TGTGCCAGCAGTGAACCCCCCGGTGGGGCCAACGTCCTGACTTTC | TRBV2 | - | - | 15 | TRBJ2-6
CASSYSAGPRTDTQYF | TGTGCCAGCAGTTACTCAGCGGGGCCTCGCACAGATACGCAGTATTTT | TRBV6-6 | - | TRBD2 | 16 | TRBJ2-3
CATQNTGTGPNEQFF | TGTGCCACTCAGAATACCGGGACAGGTCCAAATGAGCAGTTCTTC | TRBV10-3 | - | TRBD1 | 15 | TRBJ2-1
CASSPPERGHGYTF | TGTGCCAGCTCACCACCGGAGAGGGGGCATGGCTACACCTTC | TRBV18 | many | TRBD1 | 14 | TRBJ1-2
CASSDSDTGELFF | TGTGCCAGCAGTGACTCGGACACCGGGGAGCTGTTTTTT | TRBV6-4 | - | - | 13 | TRBJ2-2
CSATGGDGTEAFF | TGCAGTGCTACAGGGGGCGACGGCACTGAAGCTTTCTTT | TRBV20-1 | - | TRBD1 | 13 | TRBJ1-1
CASSQGAGANVLTF | TGTGCCAGCAGCCAAGGGGCTGGGGCCAACGTCCTGACTTTC | TRBV3-1 | many | - | 14 | TRBJ2-6